The clone carrying this TCR beta chain has at least ten counts. It was RNA transcripts that yielded the amplified TCR beta CDR3 regions. TCR CDR3 regions were first amplified by RT-PCR with HTBI primers. TCRdb processed the multiplex PCR reads anew with MiXCR; each CDR3 protein has one entry. The profile covers hundreds of thousands of distinct CDR3 sequences, with about 19% appearing a single time and approximately 35% taken by the ten largest. This sample is part of a study of T cells in Graves' hyperthyroidism and ophthalmopathy. The PBMCs were taken from approximately 11 ml of fresh peripheral blood. Germline CDR1 and CDR2: MNHEY and SMNVEV (reference sequence). The CDR3 runs to 16 residues. The V end lost 3 bases, the J end lost 8 bases, and 19 bases lay between the germline ends.

This chain connects TRBV27 to TRBJ1-4; tentatively, D is TRBD1 (5 bases). The sequence was obtained from a man aged 50 to 60 with Graves' ophthalmopathy. Sequencing was done on a sample of blood. This CDR3 reads CASSLNPSGGREKLFF. The CDR3 coding sequence is TGTGCCAGCAGTTTGAACCCCAGTGGGGGTCGGGAAAAACTGTTTTTT.